One and the same sample provided the 21 T cell receptor beta chains below, sequenced in a study of early T cells in non-severe SARS-CoV-2 infection. From the 5' RACE reads, TCRdb called clonotypes with MiXCR, one entry per CDR3 protein. The sample includes about 25,000 distinct CDR3 sequences, more than 3.5% of them seen just once. Sequencing used whole blood. These receptors were collected from an adult who was a healthcare worker with PCR-confirmed SARS-CoV-2 infection or an uninfected control (not recorded which).

This clonotype was seen more than once but under ten times. CDR3 in DNA: TGTGCCAGCAGCCAAGGAGAGACCCAGTACTTC. Encoded protein: CASSQGETQYF. This rearrangement joins TRBV11-2 to TRBJ2-5; D unclear. The V end was cut by 5 bases, the J end by 4 bases, with 5 bases between. The germline CDR1 and CDR2 sequences are SGHAT and FQNNGV. The CDR3 runs to 11 residues.

This clonotype was seen repeatedly, ten times or more. J is TRBJ2-3 and V is TRBV6-2 or TRBV6-3; D may be TRBD1 or TRBD2 (5 bases each). This CDR3 spans 15 amino acids. Germline-derived CDR1 and CDR2 are MNHEY and SVGEGT. The V gene lost 7 bases and the J gene lost 2 bases, with 16 bases spanning the gap. The CDR3: CASTRDLTNTDTQYF. CDR3 bases: TGTGCCAGCACCAGGGACCTCACCAACACAGATACGCAGTATTTT.

In this sample, this clonotype turned up many times. The chain has TRBV7-2 and TRBJ2-3, with 7 bases identical to TRBD2. With 6 bases clipped from V and 4 bases from J, the junction kept 1 base outside the gene matches. CDR3 length: 12 residues. In germline, CDR1 is SGHTA, CDR2 FQGNSA. The CDR3 is CASRAGADTQYF. The CDR3 nucleotides read TGTGCCAGCAGGGCGGGAGCAGATACGCAGTATTTT.

Judged by abundance, this clonotype is medium-sized. The chain is built from TRBV3-1 and TRBJ1-2; a possible D gene is TRBD1 (5 bases). The V gene's germline CDR1 is LGHDT and CDR2 YNNKEL (reference sequence). V shed 0 bases and J shed 7 bases, with 15 bases lying between them. The CDR3 loop spans 15 amino acids. The CDR3 spells CASSQDRGKKVGYTF. CDR3 nucleotides: TGTGCCAGCAGCCAAGATCGGGGGAAAAAGGTTGGCTACACCTTC.

This clonotype has a count of ten or more. This chain uses TRBV23-1 with TRBJ2-3; the D is unclear. TRBV23-1 is an open reading frame whose function is uncertain. V lost 0 bases to trimming and J lost 2 bases, with 9 bases between them. The length of the CDR3 is 15 residues. The CDR3 loop is CASSQSCQNTDTQYF. The DNA for the CDR3 is TGCGCCAGCAGTCAATCGTGTCAGAACACAGATACGCAGTATTTT.

In this sample, this clonotype turned up many times. V gene TRBV7-2 combines with J gene TRBJ2-1; D not certain. V was cut by 3 bases and J by 3 bases, with 3 bases left in between. Looked up from germline, CDR1 is SGHTA and CDR2 is FQGNSA. The length of the CDR3 is 12 residues. CDR3 nucleotides: TGTGCCAGCAGCTTTATCTACAATGAGCAGTTCTTC. Amino acid sequence: CASSFIYNEQFF.

Comment on this clonotype: At one of its ends the junction is not consistent with the germline gene, which may arise from a read error. The chain combines TRBV7-7 with TRBJ2-1; 8 nucleotides match TRBD2. Looked up from germline, CDR1 is SSHAT and CDR2 is FNYEAQ (reference sequence). CDR3 length equals 13 residues. For the CDR3, the DNA is TGTGCTAGCAGCCGGGCGGGGGGCTATGAGCAGTTCTTC. It yields the protein CASSRAGGYEQFF.

In its sample, this clonotype was seen many times. The chain combines TRBV20-1 with TRBJ2-7; D possibly corresponds to TRBD1 (6 bases). Trimming shortened V by 5 bases and J by 4 bases, and 21 bases separated the two germline ends. The CDR3 sequence is 15 residues long. Germline V gene data show CDR1 as DFQATT and CDR2 as SNEGSKA (reference sequence). The CDR3 loop is CSALTGSSGSYEQYF. The DNA of the CDR3 is TGCAGTGCTTTGACAGGTTCCAGCGGAAGTTACGAGCAGTACTTC.

The table lists this clonotype with a few counts. The chain joins TRBV12-3 or TRBV12-4 to TRBJ1-6; D ambiguous. The CDR3 spans 14 residues. Trimming removed 4 bases from V and 11 bases from J, with 15 bases in between. CDR3 amino acids: CASSSGGDRAPLHF. The CDR3 bases are TGTGCCAGCAGTTCAGGAGGTGATAGGGCACCCCTCCACTTT.

This clonotype appeared many times. The chain recombines TRBV2 with TRBJ2-4; D might be TRBD2 (5 bases). Germline V CDR1 and CDR2: SNHLY, FYNNEI. The CDR3 consists of 14 residues. V dropped 8 bases and J dropped 0 bases, with 11 bases sitting between them. This CDR3 is CASSPGVAKNIQYF. Written as DNA, the CDR3 is TGTGCCAGCTCTCCCGGGGTAGCCAAAAACATTCAGTACTTC.

This clonotype was observed at least ten times. The chain has TRBV2 and TRBJ1-2; 12 nucleotides match TRBD1. Germline loops: CDR1 SNHLY, CDR2 FYNNEI. V was clipped by 7 bases and J by 4 bases; unmatched bases: 7. CDR3 length: 15 residues. Written as DNA, the CDR3 is TGTGCCAGCAAGGGGACAGGGGGCTACGGCTATGGCTACACCTTC. This encodes CASKGTGGYGYGYTF.

This clonotype was seen many times. The CDR3 loop reads CASGGVRTSGYNEQFF. The CDR3 DNA follows: TGTGCCAGCGGTGGTGTGAGGACTAGCGGATACAATGAGCAGTTCTTC. V usage is TRBV6-2 or TRBV6-3 and J usage is TRBJ2-1, with 10 bases that match TRBD2. The V gene end was trimmed by 8 bases and the J gene end by 4 bases; junction bases not matched to a gene: 11. The CDR3 has 16 amino acids. Per the germline V gene, CDR1 is MNHEY and CDR2 is SVGEGT.

This clonotype appeared many times. The chain employs TRBV11-2 and TRBJ2-3; the match to TRBD1 covers 7 bases. V gave up 3 bases and J gave up 5 bases; unmatched junction bases: 5. Germline CDR1 SGHAT, CDR2 FQNNGV. There are 14 residues in the CDR3. The CDR3 region is CASSFTGAGDTQYF. For the CDR3, the DNA is TGTGCCAGCAGCTTTACAGGGGCAGGAGATACGCAGTATTTT.

The chain is built from TRBV6-6 and TRBJ2-1; D perhaps matches TRBD2 (5 bases). The V and J ends lost 7 bases and 0 bases respectively, with 25 bases between them. CDR1 MNHNY and CDR2 SVGAGI come from the germline V gene (reference sequence). CDR3 length equals 19 residues. CDR3 coding DNA: TGTGCCAGCAACTACAGATTTCGGCAGCGGAAATGCTCCTACAATGAGCAGTTCTTC. It encodes CASNYRFRQRKCSYNEQFF.

There are many counts of this clonotype. The J gene is TRBJ2-1, the V gene TRBV25-1, with 7 nucleotides matching TRBD2. Looked up from germline, CDR1 is MGHDK and CDR2 is SYGVNS. CDR3 size: 14 residues. The junction had 12 bases not matched to a gene; V was cut back by 7 bases and J by 9 bases. The CDR3 loop reads CASKGPLGGSEQFF. CDR3 sequence (DNA): TGTGCCAGCAAAGGGCCCCTGGGCGGGAGTGAGCAGTTCTTC. Together with reference TRBV25-1 and TRBJ2-1, the CDR3 gives the full variable domain: EADIYQTPRYLVIGTGKKITLECSQTMGHDKMYWYQQDPGMELHLIHYSYGVNSTEKGDLSSESTVSRIRTEHFPLTLESARPSHTSQYLCASKGPLGGSEQFFGPGTRLTVL.

This clonotype was recorded many times. The chain uses TRBV25-1 and TRBJ1-2, with D possibly matching TRBD1 (6 bases). Germline-derived CDR1 and CDR2 are MGHDK and SYGVNS. Trimming removed 4 bases at V and 3 bases at J, with 15 bases between. This CDR3 has 15 amino acids. CDR3 sequence: CASSGTGGRDYGYTF. CDR3 nucleotides: TGTGCCAGCAGTGGGACGGGGGGCAGGGACTATGGCTACACCTTC.

This clonotype was recorded at least ten times. The chain has TRBV12-3 or TRBV12-4 and TRBJ1-1; 8 bases match TRBD1. The CDR3 contains 13 residues. With 5 bases clipped from V and 6 bases from J, the junction kept 5 bases outside the gene matches. CDR3 sequence: CASSPDRVSEAFF. The CDR3 DNA follows: TGTGCCAGCAGTCCGGACAGGGTTTCTGAAGCTTTCTTT.

This clonotype was recorded at least ten times. This rearrangement joins TRBV3-1 to TRBJ2-1; 10 positions agree with TRBD2. This CDR3 contains 18 residues. V dropped 1 base and J dropped 7; count of bases not matched to a gene: 13. Germline loops: CDR1 LGHDT, CDR2 YNNKEL (reference sequence). Written as DNA, the CDR3 is TGTGCCAGCAGCCAAGGATTAACTAGCGGGGTCTTGGGGAATGAGCAGTTCTTC. Protein sequence: CASSQGLTSGVLGNEQFF.

This clonotype has at least ten counts. V usage is TRBV7-6 and J usage is TRBJ2-1; 10 nucleotides match TRBD2. V dropped 0 bases and J dropped 5; count of bases not matched to a gene: 4. CDR3 length: 16 amino acids. CDR1 and CDR2 (germline): SGHVS, FNYEAQ. The DNA for the CDR3 is TGTGCCAGCAGCTTAGCTCCGCTAGCGGGAGACAATGAGCAGTTCTTC. Protein sequence: CASSLAPLAGDNEQFF.

This clonotype was counted many times. The chain employs TRBV6-4 and TRBJ2-3; D might be TRBD1 (5 bases). The CDR3 is 14 residues long. The germline V and J ends were trimmed by 4 bases and 2 bases, with 10 bases remaining between them. CDR1 is MRHNA and CDR2 is SNTAGT in the germline V gene. CDR3 nucleotides: TGTGCCAGCAGTGGTGGACAACTCACAGATACGCAGTATTTT. Encoded protein: CASSGGQLTDTQYF.

The chain joins TRBV27 to TRBJ2-7; D is possibly TRBD1 or TRBD2 (6 bases each). V lost 3 bases, J lost 2 bases, and 14 bases lay in between. CDR3 size: 15 residues. Germline V gene lookup returns CDR1 MNHEY and CDR2 SMNVEV (reference sequence). The CDR3 nucleotides read TGTGCCAGCAGTTTTGGAGGGGGGTCCCCCTACGAGCAGTACTTC. Translation: CASSFGGGSPYEQYF.